The 17 T cell receptor beta chains presented below share a single source sample, sequenced in a study of cytomegalovirus exposure and HLA in healthy donors. Vbeta (60) and Jbeta (13) primers were used in the PCR. Assay used: immunoSEQ multiplex PCR; TCRdb lists only in-frame clones, some missing. The data show approximately 130,000 clones, over 60% seen once. Source material: PBMCs. These receptors were obtained from a man aged 18 to 29 in good health and CMV-seropositive.

CDR3 coding DNA: TGTGCCAGCAGTTACGAGTACTCCTATGGCTACACCTTC. Protein sequence: CASSYEYSYGYTF. The chain employs TRBV6-5 and TRBJ1-2; D is ambiguous. CDR1 and CDR2 from the germline V gene are MNHEY and SVGAGI. Trimming stripped 2 bases from V and 4 bases from J, with 8 bases between. This CDR3 is built from 13 residues.

The rearrangement joins TRBV7-6 to TRBJ1-4; D gene ambiguous. V dropped 0 bases and J dropped 8 bases, with 22 bases sitting between them. This CDR3 has 18 amino acids. Germline assignment: CDR1 SGHVS and CDR2 FNYEAQ. Here the CDR3 reads CASSLAPSDTARNEKLFF. The CDR3 DNA reads as TGTGCCAGCAGCTTAGCCCCGAGTGACACCGCCAGGAACGAAAAACTGTTTTTT. The whole variable domain, remainder taken from reference TRBV7-6 and TRBJ1-4, is GAGVSQSPRYKVTKRGQDVALRCDPISGHVSLYWYRQALGQGPEFLTYFNYEAQQDKSGLPNDRFSAERPEGSISTLTIQRTEQRDSAMYRCASSLAPSDTARNEKLFFGSGTQLSVL.

The rearrangement links TRBV4-1 to TRBJ2-5, with D possibly TRBD2 on 5 matching bases. The CDR3 contains 16 residues. The V end lost 0 bases, the J end lost 5 bases, and 16 bases lay between the germline ends. Germline V gene lookup returns CDR1 MGHRA and CDR2 YSYEKL. As DNA, the CDR3 is TGCGCCAGCAGCCAAGATCCCCCACTAGTCAGGGAGACCCAGTACTTC. Translated: CASSQDPPLVRETQYF.

This chain joins TRBV5-1 and TRBJ2-1; 8 bases match TRBD2. This CDR3 comprises 16 residues. V gave up 1 base and J gave up 5 bases; unmatched junction bases: 8. Germline CDR1 is SGHRS and CDR2 is YFSETQ. The CDR3 nucleotides are TGCGCCAGCAGCTTGCTAGGAGGGCGGGGGGACAATGAGCAGTTCTTC. Translation gives CASSLLGGRGDNEQFF.

This clone was seen a handful of times. V and J are TRBV6-5 and TRBJ1-5, with TRBD1 matching over 8 bases. Germline V CDR1 and CDR2: MNHEY, SVGAGI. The V segment lost 4 bases and the J segment 3 bases; nucleotides outside the gene matches: 5. The CDR3 totals 15 residues. CDR3 region: CASSSAGGYNQPQHF. The CDR3 DNA follows: TGTGCCAGCAGTTCCGCAGGGGGCTACAATCAGCCCCAGCATTTT.

In its sample, this clone was seen a few times. The V and J genes are TRBV29-1 and TRBJ1-2, with 9 nucleotides matching TRBD1. With V trimmed by 8 bases and J by 3 bases, 13 bases remained unmatched. The CDR3 runs to 15 residues. Looked up from germline, CDR1 is SQVTM and CDR2 is ANQGSEA. The CDR3 DNA reads TGCAGCACCAGACAGGGGGATGTTGTAGACTATGGCTACACCTTC. Amino acid sequence: CSTRQGDVVDYGYTF.

J is TRBJ2-3 and V is TRBV29-1; 13 bases are shared with TRBD2. Germline lookup yields CDR1 SQVTM and CDR2 ANQGSEA. CDR3 length equals 16 residues. V gave up 4 bases and J gave up 3 bases; unmatched junction bases: 7. DNA of the CDR3: TGCAGCGTTGGCCGGACTAGCGGGAGTCGTACAGATACGCAGTATTTT. It translates to CSVGRTSGSRTDTQYF.

The chain is built from TRBV11-2 and TRBJ2-5; D perhaps matches TRBD2 (6 bases). The CDR3 length is 16 residues. V was shortened by 0 bases and J by 4 bases, with 15 bases between the two germline ends. The germline V gene has CDR1 SGHAT and CDR2 FQNNGV. The CDR3 reads CASSLDKVGGIETQYF. CDR3 DNA sequence: TGTGCCAGCAGCTTAGATAAAGTGGGAGGCATAGAGACCCAGTACTTC.

V usage is TRBV29-1 and J usage is TRBJ2-7; 12 nucleotides line up with TRBD2. This CDR3 spans 18 amino acids. V dropped 4 bases and J dropped 0; count of bases not matched to a gene: 13. Germline values: CDR1 SQVTM, CDR2 ANQGSEA. The CDR3 loop is CSVGGGTSGYTGSYEQYF. The DNA for the CDR3 is TGCAGCGTTGGTGGCGGGACTAGCGGGTACACCGGCTCCTACGAGCAGTACTTC.

The chain has TRBV19 and TRBJ2-1, with D tentatively TRBD2 (6 bases). V shed 2 bases and J shed 3 bases, with 20 bases lying between them. The CDR3 has 18 residues. In germline, CDR1 is LNHDA, CDR2 SQIVND (reference sequence). The chain's CDR3 is CASSISAQDYNLYNEQFF. The CDR3 region has the DNA TGTGCCAGTAGTATATCAGCTCAGGACTACAACCTCTACAATGAGCAGTTCTTC.

The chain is built from TRBV7-2 and TRBJ1-4; TRBD1 matches at 8 bases. The CDR3 runs 15 residues. In germline, CDR1 is SGHTA, CDR2 FQGNSA. Trimming removed 5 bases from V and 8 bases from J; junction bases left unmatched: 10. CDR3: CASSTETGEWEKLFF. As DNA, the CDR3 is TGTGCCAGCAGCACGGAGACAGGGGAGTGGGAAAAACTGTTTTTT. The full variable domain, its missing parts supplied by reference TRBV7-2 and TRBJ1-4, is GAGVSQSPSNKVTEKGKDVELRCDPISGHTALYWYRQSLGQGLEFLIYFQGNSAPDKSGLPSDRFSAERTGGSVSTLTIQRTQQEDSAVYLCASSTETGEWEKLFFGSGTQLSVL.

With regard to this clone: A read error may produce the germline difference seen at one junction end. The V and J genes are TRBV7-7 and TRBJ2-2; TRBD2 is a possible D gene (6 bases). This CDR3 region has 14 residues. Germline CDR1 SSHAT, CDR2 FNYEAQ (reference sequence). The CDR3 DNA is TGTGCTAGCAGTCGACTAGTCAACACCGGGGAGCTGTTTTTT. Protein product: CASSRLVNTGELFF. Using reference TRBV7-7 and TRBJ2-2 for the parts outside the CDR3, the full variable domain is GAGVSQSPRYKVTKRGQDVTLRCDPISSHATLYWYQQALGQGPEFLTYFNYEAQPDKSGLPSDRFSAERPEGSISTLTIQRTEQRDSAMYRCASSRLVNTGELFFGEGSRLTVL.

As DNA, the CDR3 is TGTGCCAGCAGTGGACGGGTGAACACTGAAGCTTTCTTT. Translating gives CASSGRVNTEAFF. The V gene is TRBV6-1, the J gene TRBJ1-1; no clear D gene. CDR1 and CDR2 (germline): MNHNS, SASEGT. Trimming pared 4 bases from V and 0 bases from J, leaving 6 bases between. The CDR3 has 13 amino acids.

The chain combines TRBV6-1 with TRBJ2-3; D gene unclear. CDR1 and CDR2 from the germline V gene are MNHNS and SASEGT. V lost 6 bases and J 3 bases, leaving 10 bases between the germline ends. This CDR3 comprises 13 residues. The CDR3 spells CASRRLGTDTQYF. The CDR3 DNA sequence: TGTGCCAGCAGGAGACTTGGGACAGATACGCAGTATTTT.

This rearrangement joins TRBV5-4 to TRBJ2-5; TRBD1 might be the D (5 bases). Germline loops: CDR1 SGHNT, CDR2 YYREEE (reference sequence). V lost 4 bases and J 1 base, leaving 11 bases between the germline ends. The CDR3 has 14 amino acids. CDR3 in amino acids: CASSPGQSQETQYF. CDR3 bases: TGTGCCAGCAGCCCAGGACAAAGCCAAGAGACCCAGTACTTC.

The gene calls are TRBV4-1 and TRBJ1-1, with a tentative D call TRBD1 (5 bases). V was cut by 0 bases and J by 11 bases, with 19 bases left in between. The CDR3 has 15 residues. CDR1 is MGHRA, CDR2 YSYEKL, per germline. The CDR3 loop reads CASSQESAGPLRAFF. CDR3 sequence (DNA): TGCGCCAGCAGCCAAGAGTCGGCAGGGCCCCTTCGGGCTTTCTTT.

The V and J genes are TRBV5-6 and TRBJ2-7, with TRBD2 matching 7 bases. CDR3 size: 14 residues. With V trimmed by 10 bases and J by 3 bases, 13 bases remained unmatched. Germline V gene sequence: CDR1 SGHDT, CDR2 YYEEEE. CDR3 amino acids: CAHAPGGSFYEQYF. The CDR3 DNA reads TGTGCCCACGCCCCCGGCGGGAGTTTCTACGAGCAGTACTTC.